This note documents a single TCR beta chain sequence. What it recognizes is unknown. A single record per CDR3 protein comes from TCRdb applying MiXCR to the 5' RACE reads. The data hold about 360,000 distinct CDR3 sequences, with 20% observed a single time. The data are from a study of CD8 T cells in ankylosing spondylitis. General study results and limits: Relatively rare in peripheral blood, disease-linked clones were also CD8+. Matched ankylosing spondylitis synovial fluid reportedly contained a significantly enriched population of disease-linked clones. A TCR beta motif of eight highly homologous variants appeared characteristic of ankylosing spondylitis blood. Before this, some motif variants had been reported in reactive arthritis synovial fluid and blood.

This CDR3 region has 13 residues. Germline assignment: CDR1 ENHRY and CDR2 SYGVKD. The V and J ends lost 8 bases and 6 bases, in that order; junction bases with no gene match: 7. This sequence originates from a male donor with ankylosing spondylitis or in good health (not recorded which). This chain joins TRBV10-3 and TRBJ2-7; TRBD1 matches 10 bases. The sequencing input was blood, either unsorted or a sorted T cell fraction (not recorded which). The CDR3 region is CAILDRGNGEQYF. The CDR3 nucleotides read TGTGCCATCCTGGACAGGGGGAATGGCGAGCAGTACTTC.